Presented here are 2 T cell receptor beta chains from one specimen sequenced in a study of identifying expanded T cells in peripheral blood (dated by TCRdb to between 2017 and 2020). The protocol used for the library was the immunoSEQ multiplex PCR assay. Held by TCRdb, this immuneACCESS table contains in-frame sequences only and omits some clones. Under half of the omission traces to an unresolved V gene where checked; the cause of the rest is unknown. The sample table records approximately 100,000 clones; about 88% of these occur just once. The ten largest clones add up to approximately 8% of the sample. Sequencing was performed on blood. The receptors derive from a person between 18 and 69 years old in good health.

The chain recombines TRBV27 with TRBJ1-1; D not certain. The CDR3 sequence is 13 residues long. The germline V gene has CDR1 MNHEY and CDR2 SMNVEV (reference sequence). V was shortened by 10 bases and J by 1 base, with 13 bases between the two germline ends. This CDR3 is CATSAQTNTEAFF. The CDR3 nucleotides read TGTGCCACCTCAGCCCAAACGAACACTGAAGCTTTCTTT.

V usage is TRBV7-9 and J usage is TRBJ2-5; 8 nucleotides line up with TRBD2. The CDR3 contains 16 residues. Germline lookup yields CDR1 SEHNR and CDR2 FQNEAQ (reference sequence). The junction had 12 bases not matched to a gene; V was cut back by 5 bases and J by 4 bases. In nucleotides, the CDR3 is TGTGCCAGCAGCGATAGTGAACGGGAGGGGGTAGAGACCCAGTACTTC. Amino acids: CASSDSEREGVETQYF.